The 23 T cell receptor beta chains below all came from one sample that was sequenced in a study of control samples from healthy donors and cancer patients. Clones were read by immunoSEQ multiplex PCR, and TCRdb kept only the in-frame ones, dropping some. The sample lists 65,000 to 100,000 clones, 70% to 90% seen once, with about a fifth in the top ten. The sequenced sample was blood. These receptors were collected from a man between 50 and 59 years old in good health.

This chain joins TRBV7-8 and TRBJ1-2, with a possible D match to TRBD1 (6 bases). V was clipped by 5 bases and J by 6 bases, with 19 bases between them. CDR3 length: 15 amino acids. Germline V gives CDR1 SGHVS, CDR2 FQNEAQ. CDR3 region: CASSQTSYGTNGYTF. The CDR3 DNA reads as TGTGCCAGCAGCCAGACGTCCTACGGGACAAATGGCTACACCTTC.

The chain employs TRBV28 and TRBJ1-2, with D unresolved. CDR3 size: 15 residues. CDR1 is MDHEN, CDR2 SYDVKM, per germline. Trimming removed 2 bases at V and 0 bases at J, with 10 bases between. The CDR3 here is CASSLTTEANYGYTF. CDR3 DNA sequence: TGTGCCAGCAGTTTAACAACGGAAGCTAACTATGGCTACACCTTC.

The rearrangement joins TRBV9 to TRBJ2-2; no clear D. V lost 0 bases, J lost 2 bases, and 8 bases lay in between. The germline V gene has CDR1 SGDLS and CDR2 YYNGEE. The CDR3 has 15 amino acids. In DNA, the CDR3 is TGTGCCAGCAGCGTAGATGGGCTCAACACCGGGGAGCTGTTTTTT. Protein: CASSVDGLNTGELFF.

CDR3 nucleotide sequence: TGTGCCAGCAGGAAAACCGGGACAGCCTCAAACACCGGGGAGCTGTTTTTT. It encodes CASRKTGTASNTGELFF. The rearrangement uses TRBV7-9 and TRBJ2-2; 7 nucleotides match TRBD1. Germline V gene lookup returns CDR1 SEHNR and CDR2 FQNEAQ (reference sequence). The CDR3 covers 17 residues. V shed 6 bases and J 2 bases; nucleotides not matched to a gene: 12.

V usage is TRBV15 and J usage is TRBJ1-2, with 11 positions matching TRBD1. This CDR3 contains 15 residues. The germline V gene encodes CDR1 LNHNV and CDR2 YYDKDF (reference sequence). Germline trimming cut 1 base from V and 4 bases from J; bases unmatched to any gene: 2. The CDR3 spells CATSRAGQGAYGYTF. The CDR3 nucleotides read TGTGCCACCAGCAGAGCAGGACAGGGGGCCTATGGCTACACCTTC.

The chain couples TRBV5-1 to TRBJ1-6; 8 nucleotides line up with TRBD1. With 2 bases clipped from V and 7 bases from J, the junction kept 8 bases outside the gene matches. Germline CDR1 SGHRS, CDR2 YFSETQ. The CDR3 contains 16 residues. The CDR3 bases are TGCGCCAGCAGCTTTACGAGTCAGGGGGCGAATTCACCCCTCCACTTT. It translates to CASSFTSQGANSPLHF.

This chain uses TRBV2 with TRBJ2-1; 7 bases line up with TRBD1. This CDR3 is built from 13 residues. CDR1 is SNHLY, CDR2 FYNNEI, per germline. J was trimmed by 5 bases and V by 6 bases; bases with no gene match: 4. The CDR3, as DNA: TGTGCCAGCAGGACAGGGAGAAACAATGAGCAGTTCTTC. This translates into CASRTGRNNEQFF.

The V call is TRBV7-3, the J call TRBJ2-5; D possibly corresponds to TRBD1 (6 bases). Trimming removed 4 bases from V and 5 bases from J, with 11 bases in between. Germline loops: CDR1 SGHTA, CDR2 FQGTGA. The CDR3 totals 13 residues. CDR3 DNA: TGTGCCAGCAGCTCCAGGGGAAGGGAGACCCAGTACTTC. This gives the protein CASSSRGRETQYF.

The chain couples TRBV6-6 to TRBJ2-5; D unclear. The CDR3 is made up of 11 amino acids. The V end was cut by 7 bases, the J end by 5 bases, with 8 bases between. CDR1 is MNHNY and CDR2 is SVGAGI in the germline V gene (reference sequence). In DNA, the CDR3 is TGTGCCAGCAAATTCTCGGAGACCCAGTACTTC. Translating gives CASKFSETQYF.

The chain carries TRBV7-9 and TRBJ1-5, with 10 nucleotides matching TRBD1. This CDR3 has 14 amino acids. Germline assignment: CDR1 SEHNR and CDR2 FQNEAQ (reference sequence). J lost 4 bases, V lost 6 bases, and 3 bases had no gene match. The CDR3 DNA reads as TGTGCCAGCAGAGCGGGACAGGGGAATCAGCCCCAGCATTTT. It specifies CASRAGQGNQPQHF.

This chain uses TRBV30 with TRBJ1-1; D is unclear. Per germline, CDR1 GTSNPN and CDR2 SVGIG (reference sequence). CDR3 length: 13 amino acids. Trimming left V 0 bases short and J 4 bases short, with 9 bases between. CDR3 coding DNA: TGTGCCTGGAGTGTCCAGCCAACCACTGAAGCTTTCTTT. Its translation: CAWSVQPTTEAFF.

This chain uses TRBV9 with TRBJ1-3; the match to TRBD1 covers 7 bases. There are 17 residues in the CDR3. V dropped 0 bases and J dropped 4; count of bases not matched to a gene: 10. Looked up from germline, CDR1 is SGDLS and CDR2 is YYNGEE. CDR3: CASSVASTTGNGNTIYF. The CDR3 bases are TGTGCCAGCAGCGTAGCCTCCACGACAGGGAACGGAAACACCATATATTTT. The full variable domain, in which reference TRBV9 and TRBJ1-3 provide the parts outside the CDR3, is DSGVTQTPKHLITATGQRVTLRCSPRSGDLSVYWYQQSLDQGLQFLIQYYNGEERAKGNILERFSAQQFPDLHSELNLSSLELGDSALYFCASSVASTTGNGNTIYFGEGSWLTVV.

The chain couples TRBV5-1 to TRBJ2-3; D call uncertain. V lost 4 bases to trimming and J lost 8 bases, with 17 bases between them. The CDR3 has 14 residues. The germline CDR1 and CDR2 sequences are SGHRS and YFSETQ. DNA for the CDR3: TGCGCCAGCAGCCCGGAATCTTCCGGCGGTACGCAGTATTTT. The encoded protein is CASSPESSGGTQYF.

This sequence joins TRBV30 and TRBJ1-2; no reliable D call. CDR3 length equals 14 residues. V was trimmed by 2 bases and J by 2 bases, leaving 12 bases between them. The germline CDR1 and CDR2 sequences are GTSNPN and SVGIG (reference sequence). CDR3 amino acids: CAWSSPGINYGYTF. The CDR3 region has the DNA TGTGCCTGGAGTTCCCCGGGGATCAACTATGGCTACACCTTC.

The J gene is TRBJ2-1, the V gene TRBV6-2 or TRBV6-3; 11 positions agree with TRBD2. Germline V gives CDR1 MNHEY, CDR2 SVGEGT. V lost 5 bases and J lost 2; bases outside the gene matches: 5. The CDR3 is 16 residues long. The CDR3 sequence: CASSLAGGPPYNEQFF. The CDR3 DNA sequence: TGTGCCAGCAGTCTAGCGGGAGGCCCCCCCTACAATGAGCAGTTCTTC.

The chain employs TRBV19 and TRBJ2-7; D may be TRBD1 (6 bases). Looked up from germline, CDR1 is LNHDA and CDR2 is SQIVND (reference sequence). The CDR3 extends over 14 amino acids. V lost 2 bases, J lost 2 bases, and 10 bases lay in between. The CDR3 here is CASSIPGAAYEQYF. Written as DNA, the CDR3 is TGTGCCAGTAGTATACCAGGGGCCGCCTACGAGCAGTACTTC.

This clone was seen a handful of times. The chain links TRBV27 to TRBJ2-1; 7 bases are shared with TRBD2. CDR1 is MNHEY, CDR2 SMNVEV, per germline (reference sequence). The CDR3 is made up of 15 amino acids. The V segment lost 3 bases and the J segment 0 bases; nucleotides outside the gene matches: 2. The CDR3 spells CASSFLAVSYNEQFF. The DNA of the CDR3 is TGTGCCAGCAGTTTTCTAGCGGTCTCCTACAATGAGCAGTTCTTC.

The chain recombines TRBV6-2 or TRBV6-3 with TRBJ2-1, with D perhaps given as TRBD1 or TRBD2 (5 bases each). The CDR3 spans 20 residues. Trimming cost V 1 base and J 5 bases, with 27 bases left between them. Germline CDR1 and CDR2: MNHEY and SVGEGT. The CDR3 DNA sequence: TGTGCCAGCAGTTACTTATTACACAGAGGGTGGACAAGCTCAGACAATGAGCAGTTCTTC. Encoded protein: CASSYLLHRGWTSSDNEQFF.

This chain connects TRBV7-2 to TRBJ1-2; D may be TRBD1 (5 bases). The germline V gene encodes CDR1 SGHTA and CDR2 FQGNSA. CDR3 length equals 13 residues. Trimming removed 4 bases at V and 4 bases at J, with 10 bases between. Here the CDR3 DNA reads TGTGCCAGCAGCTCGGACAACGGCTATGGCTACACCTTC. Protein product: CASSSDNGYGYTF. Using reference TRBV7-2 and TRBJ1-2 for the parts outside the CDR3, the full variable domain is GAGVSQSPSNKVTEKGKDVELRCDPISGHTALYWYRQSLGQGLEFLIYFQGNSAPDKSGLPSDRFSAERTGGSVSTLTIQRTQQEDSAVYLCASSSDNGYGYTFGSGTRLTVV.

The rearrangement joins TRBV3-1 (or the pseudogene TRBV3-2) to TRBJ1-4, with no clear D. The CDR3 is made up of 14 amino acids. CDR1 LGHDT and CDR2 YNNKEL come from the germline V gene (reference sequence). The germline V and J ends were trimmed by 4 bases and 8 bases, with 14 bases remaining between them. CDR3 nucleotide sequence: TGTGCCAGCAGCCTGGGCCCCCAAGGGGAAAAACTGTTTTTT. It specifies CASSLGPQGEKLFF.

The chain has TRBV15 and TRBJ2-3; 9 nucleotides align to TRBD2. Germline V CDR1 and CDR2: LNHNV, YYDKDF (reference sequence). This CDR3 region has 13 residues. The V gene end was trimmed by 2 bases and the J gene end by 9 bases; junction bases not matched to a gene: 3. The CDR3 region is CATSRLAGETQYF. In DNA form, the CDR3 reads TGTGCCACCAGCAGATTAGCGGGAGAGACGCAGTATTTT.

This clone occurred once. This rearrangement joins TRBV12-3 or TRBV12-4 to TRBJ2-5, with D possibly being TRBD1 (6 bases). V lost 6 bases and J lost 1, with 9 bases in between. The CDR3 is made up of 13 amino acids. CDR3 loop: CASSLDSQETQYF. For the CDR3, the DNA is TGTGCCAGCAGCCTGGACAGCCAAGAGACCCAGTACTTC.

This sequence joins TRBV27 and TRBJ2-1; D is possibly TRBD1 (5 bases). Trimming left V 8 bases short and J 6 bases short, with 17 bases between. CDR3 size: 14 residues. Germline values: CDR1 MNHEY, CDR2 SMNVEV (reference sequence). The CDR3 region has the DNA TGTGCCAGCTCCATGGACAATTTTTTCAATGAGCAGTTCTTC. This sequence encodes CASSMDNFFNEQFF.